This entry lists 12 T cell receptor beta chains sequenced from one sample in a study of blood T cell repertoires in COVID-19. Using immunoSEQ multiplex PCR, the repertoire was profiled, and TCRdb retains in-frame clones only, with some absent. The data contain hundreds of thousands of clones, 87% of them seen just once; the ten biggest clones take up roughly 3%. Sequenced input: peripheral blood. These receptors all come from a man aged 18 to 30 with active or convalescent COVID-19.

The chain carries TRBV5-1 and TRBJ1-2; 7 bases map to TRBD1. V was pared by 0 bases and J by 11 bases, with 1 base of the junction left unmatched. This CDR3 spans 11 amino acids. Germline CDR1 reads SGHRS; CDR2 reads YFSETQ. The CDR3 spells CASSLGGQYTF. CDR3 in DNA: TGCGCCAGCAGCTTGGGGGGACAGTACACCTTC.

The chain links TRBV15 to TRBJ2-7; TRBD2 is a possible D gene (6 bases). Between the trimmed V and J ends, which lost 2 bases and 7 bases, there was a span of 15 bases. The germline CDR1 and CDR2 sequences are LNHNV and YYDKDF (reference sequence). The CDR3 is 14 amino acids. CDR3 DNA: TGTGCCACCAGCAGACGTGGGCGGGATGGAGAGCAGTACTTC. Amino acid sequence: CATSRRGRDGEQYF.

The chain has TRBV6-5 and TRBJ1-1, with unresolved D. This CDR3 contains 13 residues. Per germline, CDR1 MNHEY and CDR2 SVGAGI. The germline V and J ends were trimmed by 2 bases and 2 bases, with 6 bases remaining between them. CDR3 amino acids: CASSYDINTEAFF. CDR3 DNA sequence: TGTGCCAGCAGTTACGACATCAACACTGAAGCTTTCTTT.

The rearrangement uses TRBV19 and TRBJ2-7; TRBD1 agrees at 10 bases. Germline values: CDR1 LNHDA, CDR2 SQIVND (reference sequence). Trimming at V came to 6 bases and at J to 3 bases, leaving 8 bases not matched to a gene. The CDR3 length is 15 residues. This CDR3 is CASRERTGGYYEQYF. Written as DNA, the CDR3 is TGTGCCAGTAGGGAACGGACAGGGGGTTACTACGAGCAGTACTTC.

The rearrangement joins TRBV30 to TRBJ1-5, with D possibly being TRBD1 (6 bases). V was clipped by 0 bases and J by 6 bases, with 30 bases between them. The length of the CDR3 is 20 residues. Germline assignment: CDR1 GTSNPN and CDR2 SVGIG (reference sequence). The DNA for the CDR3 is TGTGCCTGGAGTGTAAGCGAACTGGGGGCGCGGTCCCAGGTAGGTCAGCCCCAGCATTTT. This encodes CAWSVSELGARSQVGQPQHF.

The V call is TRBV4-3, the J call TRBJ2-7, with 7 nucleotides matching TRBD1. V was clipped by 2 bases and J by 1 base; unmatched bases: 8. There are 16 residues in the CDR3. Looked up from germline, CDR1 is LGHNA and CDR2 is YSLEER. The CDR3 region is CASSQLTGPNSYEQYF. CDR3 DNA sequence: TGCGCCAGCAGCCAACTGACAGGGCCGAATTCCTACGAGCAGTACTTC.

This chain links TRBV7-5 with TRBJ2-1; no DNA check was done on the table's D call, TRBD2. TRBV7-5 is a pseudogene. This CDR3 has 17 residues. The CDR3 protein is CARSLEMVETSYNEQFF. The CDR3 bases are TGTGCCAGAAGCTTAGAAATGGTGGAGACGAGTTACAATGAGCAGTTCTTC.

The CDR3 bases are TGTGCCAGCAGCCTACTAAACCTAGCGGGGGGTCGTCGAAAGACCCAGTACTTC. It codes for CASSLLNLAGGRRKTQYF. V is TRBV6-2 or TRBV6-3 and J is TRBJ2-5; 11 bases are a match to TRBD2. Germline lookup yields CDR1 MNHEY and CDR2 SVGEGT. The CDR3 totals 18 residues. V lost 6 bases to trimming and J lost 6 bases; unmatched junction nucleotides: 18.

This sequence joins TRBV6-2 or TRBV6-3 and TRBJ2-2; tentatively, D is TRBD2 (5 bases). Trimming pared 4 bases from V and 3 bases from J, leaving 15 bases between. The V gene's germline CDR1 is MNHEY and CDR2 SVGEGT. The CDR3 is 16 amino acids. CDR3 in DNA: TGTGCCAGCAGTTGGAGGACGGCGGACCACACCGGGGAGCTGTTTTTT. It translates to CASSWRTADHTGELFF.

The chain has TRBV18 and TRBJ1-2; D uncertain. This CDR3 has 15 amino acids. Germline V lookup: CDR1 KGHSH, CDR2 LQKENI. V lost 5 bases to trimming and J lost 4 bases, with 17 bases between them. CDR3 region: CASSNGSGMSYGYTF. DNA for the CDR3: TGTGCCAGCTCAAACGGATCGGGGATGTCCTATGGCTACACCTTC.

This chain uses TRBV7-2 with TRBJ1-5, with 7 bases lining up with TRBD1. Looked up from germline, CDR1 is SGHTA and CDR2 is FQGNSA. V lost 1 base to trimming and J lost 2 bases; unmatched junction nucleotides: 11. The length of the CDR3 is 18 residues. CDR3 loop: CASSLVGGGRGGNQPQHF. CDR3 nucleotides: TGTGCCAGCAGCTTAGTTGGAGGGGGCAGGGGCGGCAATCAGCCCCAGCATTTT. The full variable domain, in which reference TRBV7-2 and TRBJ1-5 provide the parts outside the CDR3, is GAGVSQSPSNKVTEKGKDVELRCDPISGHTALYWYRQSLGQGLEFLIYFQGNSAPDKSGLPSDRFSAERTGGSVSTLTIQRTQQEDSAVYLCASSLVGGGRGGNQPQHFGDGTRLSIL.

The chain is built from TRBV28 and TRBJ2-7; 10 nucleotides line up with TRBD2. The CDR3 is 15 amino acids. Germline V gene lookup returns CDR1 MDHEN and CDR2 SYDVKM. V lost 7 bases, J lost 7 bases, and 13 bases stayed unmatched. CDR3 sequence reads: CASIHSGRTPGEQYF. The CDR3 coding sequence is TGTGCCAGCATTCATAGCGGGAGGACCCCTGGAGAGCAGTACTTC.